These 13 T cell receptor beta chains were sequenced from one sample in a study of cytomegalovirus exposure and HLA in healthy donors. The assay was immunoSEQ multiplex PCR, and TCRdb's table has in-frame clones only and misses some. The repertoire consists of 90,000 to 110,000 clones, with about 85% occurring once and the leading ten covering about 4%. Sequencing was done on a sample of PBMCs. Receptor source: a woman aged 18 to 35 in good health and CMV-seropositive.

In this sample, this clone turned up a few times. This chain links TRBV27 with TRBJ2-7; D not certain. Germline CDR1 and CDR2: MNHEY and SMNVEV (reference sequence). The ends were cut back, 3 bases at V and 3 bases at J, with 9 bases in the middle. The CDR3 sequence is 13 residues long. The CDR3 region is CASSFRAHYEQYF. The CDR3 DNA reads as TGTGCCAGCAGTTTCCGAGCGCACTACGAGCAGTACTTC.

CDR3: CASSQGEQGQPQHF. Written as DNA, the CDR3 is TGCGCCAGCAGCCAAGGGGAACAGGGACAGCCCCAGCATTTT. The chain combines TRBV4-1 with TRBJ1-5; the D gene is possibly TRBD1 (6 bases). Germline V lookup: CDR1 MGHRA, CDR2 YSYEKL. CDR3 length: 14 amino acids. V was clipped by 1 base and J by 7 bases, with 11 bases between them.

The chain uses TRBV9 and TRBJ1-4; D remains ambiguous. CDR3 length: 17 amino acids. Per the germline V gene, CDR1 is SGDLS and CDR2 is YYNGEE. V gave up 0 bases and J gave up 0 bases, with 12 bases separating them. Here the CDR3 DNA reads TGTGCCAGCAGCGTAGGGGTAGGGAGGTCAACTAATGAAAAACTGTTTTTT. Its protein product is CASSVGVGRSTNEKLFF.

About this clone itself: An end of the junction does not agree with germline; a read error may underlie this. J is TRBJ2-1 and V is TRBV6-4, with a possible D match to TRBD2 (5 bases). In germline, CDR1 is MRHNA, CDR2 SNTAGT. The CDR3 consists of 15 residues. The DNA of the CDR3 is TGTGCCAGCAGTCCCGAGCTAGCCTCCCACAATGAGCAGTTCTTC. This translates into CASSPELASHNEQFF.

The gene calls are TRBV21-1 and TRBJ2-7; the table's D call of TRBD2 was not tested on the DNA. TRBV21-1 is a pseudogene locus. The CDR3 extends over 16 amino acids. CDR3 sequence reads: CASTKRGAGVRYEQYF. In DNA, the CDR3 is TGTGCCAGCACCAAAAGGGGGGCGGGGGTCCGCTACGAGCAGTACTTC.

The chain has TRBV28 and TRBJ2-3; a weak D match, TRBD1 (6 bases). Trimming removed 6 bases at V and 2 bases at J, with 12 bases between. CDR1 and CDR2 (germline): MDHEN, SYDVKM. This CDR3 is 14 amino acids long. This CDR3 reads CASSRDTFTDTQYF. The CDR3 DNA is TGTGCCAGCAGCCGGGACACATTCACAGATACGCAGTATTTT. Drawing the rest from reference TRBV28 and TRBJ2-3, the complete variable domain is DVKVTQSSRYLVKRTGEKVFLECVQDMDHENMFWYRQDPGLGLRLIYFSYDVKMKEKGDIPEGYSVSREKKERFSLILESASTNQTSMYLCASSRDTFTDTQYFGPGTRLTVL.

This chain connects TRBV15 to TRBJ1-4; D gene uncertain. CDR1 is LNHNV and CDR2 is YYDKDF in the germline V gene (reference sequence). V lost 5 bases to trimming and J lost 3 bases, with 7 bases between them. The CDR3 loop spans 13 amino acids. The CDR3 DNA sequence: TGTGCCACCAGCCGAGGGCCTAATGAAAAACTGTTTTTT. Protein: CATSRGPNEKLFF.

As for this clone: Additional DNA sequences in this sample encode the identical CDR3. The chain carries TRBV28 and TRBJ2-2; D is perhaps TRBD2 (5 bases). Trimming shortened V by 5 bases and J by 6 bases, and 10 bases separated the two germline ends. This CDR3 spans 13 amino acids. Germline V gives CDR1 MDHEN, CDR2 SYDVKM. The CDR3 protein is CASSLGGPGELFF. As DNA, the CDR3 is TGTGCCAGCAGTCTCGGCGGGCCCGGGGAGCTGTTTTTT.

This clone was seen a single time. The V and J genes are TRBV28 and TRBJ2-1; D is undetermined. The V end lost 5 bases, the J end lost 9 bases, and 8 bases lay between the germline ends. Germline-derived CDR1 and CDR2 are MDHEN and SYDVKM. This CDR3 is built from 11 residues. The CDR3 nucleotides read TGTGCCAGCAGTATGGCTGGTGAGCAGTTCTTC. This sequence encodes CASSMAGEQFF. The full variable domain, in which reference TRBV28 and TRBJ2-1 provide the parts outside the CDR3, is DVKVTQSSRYLVKRTGEKVFLECVQDMDHENMFWYRQDPGLGLRLIYFSYDVKMKEKGDIPEGYSVSREKKERFSLILESASTNQTSMYLCASSMAGEQFFGPGTRLTVL.

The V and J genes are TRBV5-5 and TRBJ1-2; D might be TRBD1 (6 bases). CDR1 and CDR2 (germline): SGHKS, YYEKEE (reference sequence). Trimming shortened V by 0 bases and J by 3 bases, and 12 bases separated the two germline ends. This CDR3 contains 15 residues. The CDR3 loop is CASSLGQGSYYGYTF. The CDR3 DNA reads TGTGCCAGCAGCTTGGGGCAGGGGTCCTACTATGGCTACACCTTC.

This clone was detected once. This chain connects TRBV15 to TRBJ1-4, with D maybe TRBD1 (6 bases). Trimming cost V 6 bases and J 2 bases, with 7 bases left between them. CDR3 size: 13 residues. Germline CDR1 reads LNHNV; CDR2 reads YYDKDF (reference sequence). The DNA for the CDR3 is TGTGCCACCAGGGACAGTACTAATGAAAAACTGTTTTTT. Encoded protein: CATRDSTNEKLFF.

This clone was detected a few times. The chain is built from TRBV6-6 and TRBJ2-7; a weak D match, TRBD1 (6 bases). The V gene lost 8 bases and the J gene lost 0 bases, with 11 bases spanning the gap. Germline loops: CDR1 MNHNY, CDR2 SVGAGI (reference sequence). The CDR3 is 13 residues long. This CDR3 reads CASSQGSSYEQYF. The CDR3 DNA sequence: TGTGCCAGCTCACAGGGAAGCTCCTACGAGCAGTACTTC.

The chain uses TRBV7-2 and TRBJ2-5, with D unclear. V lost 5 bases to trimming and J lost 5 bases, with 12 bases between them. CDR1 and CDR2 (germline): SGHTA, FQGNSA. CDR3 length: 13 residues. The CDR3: CASSLTGGETQYF. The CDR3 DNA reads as TGTGCCAGCAGCCTTACGGGTGGTGAGACCCAGTACTTC.